Following are 27 T cell receptor beta chains from one sample sequenced in a study of blood T cells in healthy people across ages. It was with a sample-barcoded 5' primer and a J-beta primer mix that a second PCR of roughly 6 to 12 cycles was run. One entry per CDR3 protein results from TCRdb running MiXCR on the 5' RACE reads. The data show around 1,900,000 distinct CDR3 sequences, with approximately 39% seen just once and 23% held by the top ten. The sequenced material came from blood. These receptors originate from a human donor in good health.

This clonotype has only one observation. The chain links TRBV30 to TRBJ2-3; D gene unclear. This CDR3 spans 14 amino acids. V dropped 4 bases and J dropped 3 bases, with 14 bases sitting between them. Per germline, CDR1 GTSNPN and CDR2 SVGIG (reference sequence). The CDR3, as DNA: TGTGCCTGGAACGGCTTTATAAGGACAGATACGCAGTATTTT. It codes for CAWNGFIRTDTQYF.

V gene TRBV18 combines with J gene TRBJ2-2, with TRBD1 as a possible D gene (6 bases). The CDR3 is 17 amino acids. V was trimmed by 5 bases and J by 1 base, leaving 17 bases between them. Germline V gene lookup returns CDR1 KGHSH and CDR2 LQKENI. CDR3 nucleotide sequence: TGTGCCAGCTCAGATAACAGGGTCAACTTGAACACCGGGGAGCTGTTTTTT. Its protein is CASSDNRVNLNTGELFF. Supplemented by reference TRBV18 and TRBJ2-2, the full variable domain reads NAGVMQNPRHLVRRRGQEARLRCSPMKGHSHVYWYRQLPEEGLKFMVYLQKENIIDESGMPKERFSAEFPKEGPSILRIQQVVRGDSAAYFCASSDNRVNLNTGELFFGEGSRLTVL.

This clonotype was seen a few times. The CDR3 DNA reads as TGCGCCAGCAGCCGCGAAAGGGGGACAGGACAAGAGACCCAGTACTTC. It yields the protein CASSRERGTGQETQYF. The V and J genes are TRBV4-3 and TRBJ2-5, with 8 bases aligning to TRBD1. V dropped 4 bases and J dropped 2; count of bases not matched to a gene: 9. Germline-derived CDR1 and CDR2 are LGHNA and YSLEER. The CDR3 has 16 residues.

The J gene is TRBJ2-5, the V gene TRBV9, with D maybe TRBD1 (5 bases). The CDR3 has 15 residues. In germline, CDR1 is SGDLS, CDR2 YYNGEE. Trimming removed 0 bases at V and 9 bases at J, with 18 bases between. The CDR3 loop is CASSVGGRADQPQYF. CDR3 DNA: TGTGCCAGCAGCGTAGGAGGCAGGGCCGATCAGCCCCAGTACTTC.

The chain links TRBV7-8 to TRBJ2-1; no definite D call. Between the trimmed V and J ends, which lost 0 bases and 7 bases, there was a span of 13 bases. The CDR3 consists of 15 residues. Germline values: CDR1 SGHVS, CDR2 FQNEAQ. The CDR3 region is CASSLAGMGRNEQFF. CDR3 nucleotide sequence: TGTGCCAGCAGCTTAGCGGGGATGGGAAGGAATGAGCAGTTCTTC.

V and J are TRBV12-3 or TRBV12-4 and TRBJ1-3; TRBD1 agrees at 8 bases. The junction had 6 bases not matched to a gene; V was cut back by 3 bases and J by 8 bases. CDR3 length: 14 amino acids. The CDR3 DNA follows: TGTGCCAGCAGTTTGGTGACAGGGGTTGACACCATATATTTT. Protein: CASSLVTGVDTIYF.

The CDR3, as DNA: TGTGCCAGCAGCGTGACAGTTGGGGGCTACACCTTC. Translation: CASSVTVGGYTF. The chain uses TRBV7-9 and TRBJ1-2; D might be TRBD1 (5 bases). In germline, CDR1 is SEHNR, CDR2 FQNEAQ (reference sequence). The CDR3 spans 12 residues. V was trimmed by 5 bases and J by 8 bases, leaving 12 bases between them. The variable domain in full, with the rest retrieved from reference TRBV7-9 and TRBJ1-2, is DTGVSQNPRHKITKRGQNVTFRCDPISEHNRLYWYRQTLGQGPEFLTYFQNEAQLEKSRLLSDRFSAERPKGSFSTLEIQRTEQGDSAMYLCASSVTVGGYTFGSGTRLTVV.

This clonotype has a handful of counts. The chain employs TRBV7-9 and TRBJ2-3; 7 bases line up with TRBD1. V lost 4 bases, J lost 0 bases, and 7 bases stayed unmatched. The CDR3 contains 16 residues. Germline V gene data show CDR1 as SEHNR and CDR2 as FQNEAQ (reference sequence). The CDR3 DNA follows: TGTGCCAGCAGCTCAAATACGGACAGGAGCACAGATACGCAGTATTTT. Protein: CASSSNTDRSTDTQYF.

The CDR3 region has the DNA TGTGCCAGCAGCTACCAGGGGGCGGACTATGGCTACACCTTC. Encoded protein: CASSYQGADYGYTF. The rearrangement joins TRBV7-8 to TRBJ1-2, with 8 bases lining up with TRBD1. Germline assignment: CDR1 SGHVS and CDR2 FQNEAQ. J lost 3 bases, V lost 4 bases, and 4 bases had no gene match. This CDR3 contains 14 residues.

This clonotype occurred a few times. J is TRBJ2-3 and V is TRBV27; 7 bases agree with TRBD1. The germline gives CDR1 MNHEY, CDR2 SMNVEV (reference sequence). The CDR3 is 16 amino acids. V lost 5 bases and J lost 6; bases outside the gene matches: 14. The chain's CDR3 is CASSLQTGETVDTQYF. CDR3 bases: TGTGCCAGCAGTCTGCAAACAGGGGAAACGGTGGATACGCAGTATTTT.

This sequence joins TRBV28 and TRBJ2-1; a possible D gene is TRBD2 (5 bases). Germline CDR1 is MDHEN and CDR2 is SYDVKM. V shed 3 bases and J shed 9 bases, with 9 bases lying between them. The CDR3 runs to 12 residues. CDR3 loop: CASSLRVGEQFF. The CDR3 DNA reads as TGTGCCAGCAGTTTGAGGGTTGGTGAGCAGTTCTTC. Based on the CDR3 plus reference TRBV28 and TRBJ2-1, the full variable domain is DVKVTQSSRYLVKRTGEKVFLECVQDMDHENMFWYRQDPGLGLRLIYFSYDVKMKEKGDIPEGYSVSREKKERFSLILESASTNQTSMYLCASSLRVGEQFFGPGTRLTVL.

This rearrangement joins TRBV9 to TRBJ2-1, with D possibly TRBD1 on 6 matching bases. This CDR3 is built from 17 residues. Per germline, CDR1 SGDLS and CDR2 YYNGEE. With 3 bases removed from V and 3 bases from J, the gap between germline ends came to 19 bases. In DNA, the CDR3 is TGTGCCAGCAGCGCGAGGGCAGGGGAAGCACTCTACAATGAGCAGTTCTTC. Its translation: CASSARAGEALYNEQFF. The whole variable domain, remainder taken from reference TRBV9 and TRBJ2-1, is DSGVTQTPKHLITATGQRVTLRCSPRSGDLSVYWYQQSLDQGLQFLIQYYNGEERAKGNILERFSAQQFPDLHSELNLSSLELGDSALYFCASSARAGEALYNEQFFGPGTRLTVL.

The sample holds many counts of this clonotype. CDR3 residues: CATSRVNYGYTF. DNA of the CDR3: TGTGCCACCAGCAGAGTAAACTATGGCTACACCTTC. The genes are TRBV15 and TRBJ1-2; D call uncertain. Trimming removed 1 base from V and 2 bases from J, with 2 bases in between. Per germline, CDR1 LNHNV and CDR2 YYDKDF (reference sequence). This CDR3 comprises 12 residues.

This chain's CDR3 is CASRGRSSTVLSYEQYF. The CDR3 region has the DNA TGTGCCAGCAGGGGGAGATCATCGACGGTTCTTTCCTACGAGCAGTACTTC. This chain joins TRBV2 and TRBJ2-7, with D possibly matching TRBD2 (5 bases). Trimming removed 6 bases from V and 1 base from J, with 22 bases in between. The length of the CDR3 is 17 residues. The germline V gene has CDR1 SNHLY and CDR2 FYNNEI.

The rearrangement uses TRBV2 and TRBJ1-2; TRBD1 matches 8 bases. The CDR3 runs 12 residues. The ends lost 6 bases at V and 7 bases at J; junction bases unmatched: 4. Germline V lookup: CDR1 SNHLY, CDR2 FYNNEI. The CDR3 DNA follows: TGTGCCAGCAGAGCCGACAGGGGTGGCTACACCTTC. Protein: CASRADRGGYTF.

This clonotype was seen ten or more times. The chain uses TRBV7-9 and TRBJ2-7; D tentatively fits TRBD1 or TRBD2 (6 bases each). The germline V gene encodes CDR1 SEHNR and CDR2 FQNEAQ (reference sequence). Trimming pared 4 bases from V and 3 bases from J, leaving 16 bases between. The CDR3 loop spans 15 amino acids. For the CDR3, the DNA is TGTGCCAGCAGCTCTTATGGGGGGCACGACTACGAGCAGTACTTC. Protein sequence: CASSSYGGHDYEQYF.

The chain is built from TRBV6-2 or TRBV6-3 and TRBJ2-3; D remains unclear. This CDR3 comprises 13 residues. V was clipped by 6 bases and J by 2 bases, with 9 bases between them. Germline V CDR1 and CDR2: MNHEY, SVGEGT. For the CDR3, the DNA is TGTGCCAGCAGAAGACGCGCCACAGATACGCAGTATTTT. Encoded protein: CASRRRATDTQYF.

The chain joins TRBV7-3 to TRBJ2-7; tentatively, D is TRBD2 (6 bases). The J call is in doubt because the DNA end fits TRBJ2-5 better. Germline values: CDR1 SGHTA, CDR2 FQGTGA. CDR3 length: 13 amino acids. The CDR3 DNA reads as TGTGCCAGCAGCTTAAATCAGGGAGGGACCCAGTACTTC. Residues: CASSLNQGGTQYF.

This rearrangement joins TRBV5-1 to TRBJ1-2; tentatively, D is TRBD1 (5 bases). Germline values: CDR1 SGHRS, CDR2 YFSETQ. The CDR3 covers 15 residues. Trimming cost V 4 bases and J 2 bases, with 15 bases left between them. CDR3 bases: TGCGCCAGCAGCCCCGGGGACGGGGAAAACTATGGCTACACCTTC. It translates to CASSPGDGENYGYTF.

This clonotype was counted only a few times. This chain connects TRBV12-3 or TRBV12-4 to TRBJ2-3; 8 nucleotides agree with TRBD2. Germline trimming cut 5 bases from V and 9 bases from J; bases unmatched to any gene: 10. This CDR3 region has 14 residues. The DNA of the CDR3 is TGTGCCAGCAGTCCCCGCGGGGGGAGGTTGACGCAGTATTTT. Translating it yields CASSPRGGRLTQYF.

The V call is TRBV12-5, the J call TRBJ2-7; 8 nucleotides match TRBD2. The CDR3 is 15 residues long. The germline V gene encodes CDR1 LGHNT and CDR2 FRNRAP. The V gene end was trimmed by 9 bases and the J gene end by 2 bases; junction bases not matched to a gene: 12. CDR3 loop: CASILEGSGTYEQYF. CDR3 sequence (DNA): TGTGCTAGCATTCTTGAGGGTAGCGGGACCTACGAGCAGTACTTC.

V gene TRBV20-1 combines with J gene TRBJ2-1, with D unclear. V lost 0 bases and J 5 bases, leaving 17 bases between the germline ends. Germline CDR1 reads DFQATT; CDR2 reads SNEGSKA (reference sequence). This CDR3 is built from 16 residues. The CDR3, as DNA: TGCAGTGCTAGAGACTCCCTGCCCCCCAAGAACAATGAGCAGTTCTTC. Residues: CSARDSLPPKNNEQFF.

The V gene is TRBV10-3, the J gene TRBJ2-3; TRBD2 agrees at 7 bases. V lost 10 bases and J lost 5; bases outside the gene matches: 24. The germline CDR1 and CDR2 sequences are ENHRY and SYGVKD. The CDR3 spans 18 residues. In DNA form, the CDR3 reads TGTGCCAGCAAAAGGGGCGAGACTAGCTGGGGATGGGAAGATACGCAGTATTTT. This translates into CASKRGETSWGWEDTQYF.

V is TRBV5-1 and J is TRBJ1-2; 8 bases line up with TRBD1. Unmatched junction bases numbered 8, after V lost 3 bases and J lost 4 bases. From germline, CDR1 is SGHRS and CDR2 YFSETQ. There are 15 residues in the CDR3. CDR3 bases: TGCGCCAGCAGCTCGACCAGGGGGCAAGGCTATGGCTACACCTTC. Protein product: CASSSTRGQGYGYTF.

The J gene is TRBJ2-1, the V gene TRBV12-3 or TRBV12-4, with TRBD2 matching over 7 bases. Trimming removed 2 bases from V and 9 bases from J; junction bases left unmatched: 10. The CDR3 is 15 amino acids. This CDR3 is CASSLQEAGIGEQFF. The CDR3 coding sequence is TGTGCCAGCAGTTTACAGGAAGCGGGGATCGGTGAGCAGTTCTTC.

This chain links TRBV18 with TRBJ2-5; 14 bases line up with TRBD2. There are 17 residues in the CDR3. The trim removed 3 bases at V and 2 bases at J, leaving 5 bases unmatched. Germline lookup yields CDR1 KGHSH and CDR2 LQKENI. The CDR3 is CASSPGTSGGRQETQYF. CDR3 DNA sequence: TGTGCCAGCTCACCGGGGACTAGCGGGGGCCGGCAAGAGACCCAGTACTTC. The full variable domain, with the rest looked up from reference TRBV18 and TRBJ2-5, is NAGVMQNPRHLVRRRGQEARLRCSPMKGHSHVYWYRQLPEEGLKFMVYLQKENIIDESGMPKERFSAEFPKEGPSILRIQQVVRGDSAAYFCASSPGTSGGRQETQYFGPGTRLLVL.

The gene calls are TRBV29-1 and TRBJ1-1, with D possibly TRBD1 on 6 matching bases. The CDR3 loop spans 15 amino acids. Germline V gene lookup returns CDR1 SQVTM and CDR2 ANQGSEA. The V end lost 5 bases, the J end lost 8 bases, and 24 bases lay between the germline ends. CDR3 amino acids: CSVTDPTGGGIEAFF. The CDR3 DNA is TGCAGCGTTACCGATCCGACAGGTGGGGGCATCGAAGCTTTCTTT.